Listed here is a single T cell receptor (beta chain). This clone's antigen is unknown. No base-level quality is on record; no much larger clone is a single base apart. Measured from the cysteine to the phenylalanine, the CDR3 is 11 residues long. CDR3 DNA is the only sequence kept; it has 33 bases, read in frame from the first base. CDR1 SGHDT and CDR2 YYEEEE are derived from the germline V gene. V sheds 0 bases and J sheds 7 bases, leaving 4 bases between their ends. Sequencer: Illumina HiSeq 1500. TCRdb reworked the public reads: Q25 trimming with fastp, MiXCR clone assembly, productive beta chains retained. Rows matching on CDR3 protein sequence are summarized as one entry with the most common DNA and genes. The sample includes about 530,000 distinct CDR3 sequences, with about 26% observed a single time. The ten top clones hold approximately 13% of the sample. These data originate in a study of T cell repertoires in cytomegalovirus infection (dated by TCRdb to between 2018 and 2020). With regard to the full study: Because public TCR beta signatures pointed to carriage of CMV infection together with the matching HLA type, the HLA type of each donor mattered for the analysis. General conclusions and limits of the study: The ex vivo response was dominated by HLA-C-restricted CMV-specific TCR beta clonotypes, which also provided the single most frequent clonotype in two of eight donors. In both this cohort and an independent cohort of more than 350 donors, the cumulative frequency of public TCR beta family members distinguished carriers of CMV infection plus the relevant HLA type.

The chain is made from TRBV5-6 and TRBJ1-2; the D gene lacks a confident call. The sequencing input was PBMCs. The clonotype comes from a human donor in good health (CMV status not recorded). Some clones in this sample may be carry-over from other donors' samples. At the DNA level, the sequence is TGTGCCAGCAGCTTGGCCCCTGGCTACACCTTC. Translated, it reads CASSLAPGYTF.